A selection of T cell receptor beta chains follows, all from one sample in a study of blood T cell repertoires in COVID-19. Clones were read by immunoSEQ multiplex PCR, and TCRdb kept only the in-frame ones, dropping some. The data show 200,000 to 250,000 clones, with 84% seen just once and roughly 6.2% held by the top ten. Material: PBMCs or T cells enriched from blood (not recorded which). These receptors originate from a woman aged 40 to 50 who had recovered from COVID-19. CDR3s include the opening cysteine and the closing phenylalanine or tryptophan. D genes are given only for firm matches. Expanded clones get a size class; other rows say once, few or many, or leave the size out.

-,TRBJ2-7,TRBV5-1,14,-,TGCGCCAGCAGCCAGGAGGCCGAGCTGGGCGAGCAGTACTTC,CASSQEAELGEQYF
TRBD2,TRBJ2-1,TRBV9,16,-,TGTGCCAGCAGCGCATCAGCGGGGCGGGGTTTTAATGAGCAGTTCTTC,CASSASAGRGFNEQFF
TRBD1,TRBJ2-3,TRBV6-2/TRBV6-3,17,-,TGTGCCAGCAGTGCATTGACAGGGGGCGCAAATGCAGATACGCAGTATTTT,CASSALTGGANADTQYF
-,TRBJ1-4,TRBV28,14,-,TGTGCCAGCAGTTTTCGGTTTGGTAATGAAAAACTGTTTTTT,CASSFRFGNEKLFF
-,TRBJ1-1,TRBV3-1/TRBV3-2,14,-,TGTGCCAGCAGCCAATTAGGGGTGAACACTGAAGCTTTCTTT,CASSQLGVNTEAFF
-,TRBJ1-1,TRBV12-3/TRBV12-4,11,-,TGTGCCAGCAGTCTCGACAGGGAAGCTTTCTTT,CASSLDREAFF
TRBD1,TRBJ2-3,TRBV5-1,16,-,TGCGCCAGCAGCTTGAGGACAGGGGGCCTCACAGATACGCAGTATTTT,CASSLRTGGLTDTQYF
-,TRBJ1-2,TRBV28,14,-,TGTGCCAGCAGTTTAGGTGGGGGGACCTATGGCTACACCTTC,CASSLGGGTYGYTF
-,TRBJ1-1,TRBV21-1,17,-,TGTGCCAGCAGCAAAGTTCGGTCGGGGTACATGAACACTGAAGCTTTCTTT,CASSKVRSGYMNTEAFF
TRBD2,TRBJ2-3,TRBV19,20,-,TGTGCCAGTAGTATGGAAAGAAGGGGACTAGCGGGAGGGCTCACAGATACGCAGTATTTT,CASSMERRGLAGGLTDTQYF
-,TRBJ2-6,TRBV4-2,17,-,TGTGCCAGCAGCCGGGAGAGGGCCGGCTCTGGGGCCAACGTCCTGACTTTC,CASSRERAGSGANVLTF
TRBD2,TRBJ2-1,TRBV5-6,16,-,TGTGCCAGCAGCTTGGGACTAGCGGGAACCTACAATGAGCAGTTCTTC,CASSLGLAGTYNEQFF
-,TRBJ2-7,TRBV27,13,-,TGTGCCAGCACCGCCAGGGGTTACTACGAGCAGTACTTC,CASTARGYYEQYF
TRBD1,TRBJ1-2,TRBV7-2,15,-,TGTGCCAGCAGCGAAAGGACAGGGGAATACAATGGCTACACCTTC,CASSERTGEYNGYTF
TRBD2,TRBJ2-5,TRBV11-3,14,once,TGTGCCAGCAGCTTAGATGGGAGGGGCGAGACCCAGTACTTC,CASSLDGRGETQYF
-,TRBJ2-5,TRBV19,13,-,TGTGCCAGTGGGGACTTGGGCCAAGAGACCCAGTACTTC,CASGDLGQETQYF
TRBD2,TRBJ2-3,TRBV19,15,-,TGTGCCAGTAGTATGGCTAGCGGGTACACAGATACGCAGTATTTT,CASSMASGYTDTQYF
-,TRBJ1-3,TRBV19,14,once,TGTGCCAGTAAAGTCGGGGGATCTGGAAACACCATATATTTT,CASKVGGSGNTIYF
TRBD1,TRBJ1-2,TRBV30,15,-,TGTGCCTGGAGTGTACGAGGACAGGGGAACTATGGCTACACCTTC,CAWSVRGQGNYGYTF
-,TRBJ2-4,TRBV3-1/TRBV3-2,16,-,TGTGCCAGCAGCCAACTCATTCCGGGACTTGGGGGGATTCAGTACTTC,CASSQLIPGLGGIQYF
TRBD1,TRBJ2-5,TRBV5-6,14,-,TGTGCCAGCAGCTTCGGGACAGGGGTAGAGACCCAGTACTTC,CASSFGTGVETQYF
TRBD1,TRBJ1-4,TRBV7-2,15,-,TGTGCCAGCAGCTTACAACAGGGGGCGGCGGAAAAACTGTTTTTT,CASSLQQGAAEKLFF
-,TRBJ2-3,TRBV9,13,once,TGTGCCAGCAGCGTAGCCGGTCAGGGGTGGCAGTATTTT,CASSVAGQGWQYF
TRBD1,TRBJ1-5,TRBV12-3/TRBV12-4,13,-,TGTGCCAGCAGCGGACAGGTCAATCAGCCCCAGCATTTT,CASSGQVNQPQHF
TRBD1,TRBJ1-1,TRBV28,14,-,TGTGCCAGCAGGAAGGACAGGGTCGGCACTGAAGCTTTCTTT,CASRKDRVGTEAFF
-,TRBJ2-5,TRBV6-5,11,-,TGTGCCAGCAGGCGCTCGGAGACCCAGTACTTC,CASRRSETQYF
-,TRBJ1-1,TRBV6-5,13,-,TGTGCCAGCAGTTACGACTCGAACACTGAAGCTTTCTTT,CASSYDSNTEAFF
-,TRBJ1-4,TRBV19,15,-,TGTGCCAGTAGTAACAGGGCGCGCACTAATGAAAAACTGTTTTTT,CASSNRARTNEKLFF
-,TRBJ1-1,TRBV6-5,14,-,TGTGCCACCGAGAACTTACGAGGAAGCACTGAAGCTTTCTTT,CATENLRGSTEAFF
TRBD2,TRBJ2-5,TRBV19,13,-,TGTGCCAGTAGTCCCCGGGGGGAGGGGACCCAGTACTTC,CASSPRGEGTQYF
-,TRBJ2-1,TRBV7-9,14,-,TGTGCCAGCAGCTTTACGGGAGTGGGCAATGAGCAGTTCTTC,CASSFTGVGNEQFF
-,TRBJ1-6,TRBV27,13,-,TGTGCCAGCAGTTTATCCTCCGGGTCACCCCTCCACTTT,CASSLSSGSPLHF
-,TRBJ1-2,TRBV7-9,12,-,TGTGCCAGCAGCTTAGTGAGTTTCGGCTACACCTTC,CASSLVSFGYTF
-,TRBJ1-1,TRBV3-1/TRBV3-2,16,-,TGTGCCAGCAGCCAAGGCACAGGGATAATGAACACTGAAGCTTTCTTT,CASSQGTGIMNTEAFF
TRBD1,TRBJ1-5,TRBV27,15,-,TGTGCCAGCAGTTTCGACAGGGGGGGCAATCAGCCCCAGCATTTT,CASSFDRGGNQPQHF
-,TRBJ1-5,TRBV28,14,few,TGTGCCAGCAGTTTATATTCGGCGGGACAGCCCCAGCATTTT,CASSLYSAGQPQHF